These T cell receptor beta chains were read from a single sample in a study of PD-1 blockade in classical Hodgkin lymphoma. The method was immunoSEQ multiplex PCR; TCRdb's version includes in-frame clones alone and lacks a portion of them. Counted here are 100,000 or so clones, about 89% occurring once; the ten biggest clones make up about 6.4%. The source was peripheral blood mononuclear cells (PBMCs), collected before the second cycle of nivolumab. Receptor source: a human donor with classical Hodgkin lymphoma. Each CDR3 is given with its conserved first and last residue. Fields, in order: CDR3 length, J gene, clone size, D gene, V gene, CDR3 protein, CDR3 DNA. D genes are given only for firm matches. Rows may omit the clone size; those that give it use once, few, many or a size class.

15	TRBJ1-2	once	.	TRBV13	CASSLIWGACYGYTF	TGTGCCAGCAGCTTAATATGGGGCGCATGCTATGGCTACACCTTC
15	TRBJ2-6	.	.	TRBV2	CASSSSYSGANVLTF	TGTGCCAGCAGTTCGAGTTACTCTGGGGCCAACGTCCTGACTTTC
18	TRBJ2-6	once	.	TRBV7-8	CASSLVARGWSGANVLTF	TGTGCCAGCAGCTTAGTGGCCAGGGGTTGGTCTGGGGCCAACGTCCTGACTTTC
8	TRBJ1-1	.	.	TRBV29-1	CSVGEPLF	TGCAGCGTTGGAGAACCCCTCTTT
15	TRBJ1-5	once	TRBD1	TRBV6-1	CASSEATAGGQPQHF	TGTGCCAGCAGTGAAGCGACGGCAGGGGGCCAGCCCCAGCATTTT
14	TRBJ2-5	.	.	TRBV7-9	CASSLGTARETQYF	TGTGCCAGCAGCCTAGGGACCGCCAGGGAGACCCAGTACTTC
16	TRBJ1-5	.	TRBD1	TRBV7-8	CASSLARTGSNQPQHF	TGTGCCAGCAGCTTAGCCCGGACAGGCAGCAATCAGCCCCAGCATTTT
14	TRBJ2-7	.	TRBD1	TRBV11-2	CASSRGQGAHEQYF	TGTGCCAGCAGCAGGGGACAGGGGGCCCACGAGCAGTACTTC
15	TRBJ1-1	.	.	TRBV4-3	CASSQAIFWGYEAFF	TGCGCCAGCAGCCAAGCAATATTCTGGGGTTATGAAGCTTTCTTT
13	TRBJ2-7	.	TRBD1	TRBV10-3	CAISPGQGYEQYF	TGTGCCATCAGTCCGGGACAGGGATACGAGCAGTACTTC
15	TRBJ2-3	once	.	TRBV9	CASSASGSSPDTQYF	TGTGCCAGCAGCGCGTCTGGCTCTAGTCCCGATACGCAGTATTTT
13	TRBJ2-3	.	.	TRBV19	CASSTLGTDTQYF	TGTGCCAGTAGCACCCTTGGCACAGATACGCAGTATTTT
13	TRBJ2-5	.	.	TRBV5-4	CASSLGQYETQYF	TGTGCCAGCAGCTTGGGGCAATACGAGACCCAGTACTTC
13	TRBJ1-1	.	.	TRBV18	CASSPQVETEAFF	TGTGCCAGCTCACCCCAGGTTGAAACTGAAGCTTTCTTT
15	TRBJ2-1	once	TRBD1	TRBV5-1	CARTLGDRGPNEQFF	TGCGCCAGGACCTTGGGGGACAGGGGGCCCAATGAGCAGTTCTTC
14	TRBJ1-1	.	.	TRBV11-3	CASSEQGVGTEAFF	TGTGCCAGCAGCGAACAGGGTGTCGGCACTGAAGCTTTCTTT
16	TRBJ1-5	.	TRBD1	TRBV27	CASSLSNRGGGQPQHF	TGTGCCAGCAGTTTATCTAACAGGGGGGGAGGTCAGCCCCAGCATTTT
13	TRBJ1-1	.	.	TRBV10-3	CATQDRMNTEAFF	TGTGCCACCCAGGACAGAATGAACACTGAAGCTTTCTTT
13	TRBJ2-5	.	.	TRBV27	CASSPLGEETQYF	TGTGCCAGCAGTCCGCTAGGGGAGGAGACCCAGTACTTC
13	TRBJ1-1	.	.	TRBV2	CASSTEGEGEAFF	TGTGCCAGCAGTACCGAGGGGGAGGGTGAAGCTTTCTTT
12	TRBJ2-5	.	.	TRBV12-1	CASSRSEETQYF	TGTGCCAGCAGCCGGAGTGAAGAGACCCAGTACTTC
14	TRBJ2-7	.	TRBD1	TRBV18	CASSSGTGVHEQYF	TGTGCCAGCTCATCCGGGACAGGGGTACACGAGCAGTACTTC
14	TRBJ2-7	.	TRBD1	TRBV6-1	CASRQQGENYEQYF	TGTGCCAGCAGACAGCAGGGGGAAAACTACGAGCAGTACTTC
14	TRBJ2-7	.	.	TRBV5-6	CASSYVGESYEQYF	TGTGCCAGCAGCTATGTGGGGGAATCCTACGAGCAGTACTTC
14	TRBJ2-7	once	TRBD1	TRBV27	CASSRDRVVYEQYF	TGTGCCAGCAGTCGGGACAGGGTAGTCTACGAGCAGTACTTC
15	TRBJ1-1	.	TRBD1	TRBV4-3	CASSQDKTGPTEAFF	TGCGCCAGCAGCCAAGACAAGACAGGGCCTACTGAAGCTTTCTTT
13	TRBJ2-7	.	.	TRBV29-1	CSVAPSGVYEQYF	TGCAGCGTTGCCCCCTCAGGTGTATACGAGCAGTACTTC
19	TRBJ2-7	.	TRBD2	TRBV4-1	CASSLSDFGLAGGTYEQYF	TGCGCCAGCAGCCTAAGTGATTTCGGACTAGCGGGGGGGACCTACGAGCAGTACTTC
14	TRBJ1-3	.	.	TRBV6-5	CASRSGFSGNTIYF	TGTGCCAGCAGGTCCGGCTTCTCTGGAAACACCATATATTTT
15	TRBJ1-1	.	TRBD1	TRBV7-2	CASRLPTGTNTEAFF	TGTGCCAGCAGGCTCCCGACAGGGACGAACACTGAAGCTTTCTTT
15	TRBJ2-3	once	TRBD2	TRBV18	CASSQSGGGTDTQYF	TGTGCCAGCTCACAGAGCGGGGGAGGCACAGATACGCAGTATTTT
13	TRBJ1-5	few	.	TRBV30	CAWSEQSNQPQHF	TGTGCCTGGAGTGAACAGTCCAATCAGCCCCAGCATTTT
14	TRBJ1-4	.	.	TRBV7-6	CASSRDRQFEKLFF	TGTGCCAGCAGCCGCGATAGACAGTTTGAAAAACTGTTTTTT
15	TRBJ1-5	.	.	TRBV5-1	CASSLGGRSNQPQHF	TGCGCCAGCAGCTTGGGCGGCCGTAGCAATCAGCCCCAGCATTTT
14	TRBJ1-1	.	TRBD1	TRBV28	CASSWTGRSTEAFF	TGTGCCAGCAGTTGGACAGGGAGGAGCACTGAAGCTTTCTTT
12	TRBJ2-7	.	.	TRBV5-6	CASSLVWYEQYF	TGTGCCAGCAGCTTGGTTTGGTACGAGCAGTACTTC
13	TRBJ1-2	.	.	TRBV5-8	CASSYGSFYGYTF	TGTGCCAGCAGCTATGGCAGCTTCTATGGCTACACCTTC
20	TRBJ1-5	.	TRBD1	TRBV15	CATSRDIGVRDRRYNQPQHF	TGTGCCACCAGCAGAGATATTGGTGTCCGGGACAGGCGCTACAATCAGCCCCAGCATTTT
13	TRBJ2-1	.	TRBD1	TRBV5-1	CASRDRGGNEQFF	TGCGCCAGTCGGGACAGGGGAGGGAATGAGCAGTTCTTC
13	TRBJ2-5	.	.	TRBV9	CASSVGREETQYF	TGTGCCAGCAGCGTAGGAAGGGAAGAGACCCAGTACTTC
14	TRBJ1-2	.	TRBD1	TRBV19	CASRDPGTGFGYTF	TGTGCCAGTAGAGACCCAGGGACAGGGTTTGGCTACACCTTC
13	TRBJ1-5	.	.	TRBV7-9	CASSLGGEQPQHF	TGTGCCAGCAGCTTAGGCGGGGAGCAGCCCCAGCATTTT
13	TRBJ1-1	.	TRBD1	TRBV7-6	CASSFAGGRAAFF	TGTGCCAGCAGCTTTGCAGGGGGCCGGGCGGCTTTCTTT
14	TRBJ1-2	.	.	TRBV28	CASSFPGTAYGHTF	TGTGCCAGCAGTTTCCCCGGGACCGCATATGGCCACACCTTC
14	TRBJ1-5	many	TRBD1	TRBV7-9	CASSRTGSNQPQHF	TGTGCCAGCAGCCGGACAGGGAGCAATCAGCCCCAGCATTTT
14	TRBJ2-7	.	.	TRBV5-8	CASSLVRGSDEQYF	TGTGCCAGCAGCTTGGTCAGGGGATCCGACGAGCAGTACTTC
16	TRBJ1-3	few	TRBD1	TRBV13	CASSLARTGVGNTIYF	TGTGCCAGCAGCTTGGCCAGGACAGGGGTTGGAAACACCATATATTTT
22	TRBJ1-1	.	TRBD1	TRBV7-4	CASSFKTKTGEEGEVIDTEAFF	TGTGCCAGCAGCTTTAAAACGAAAACAGGGGAAGAAGGGGAGGTGATAGACACTGAAGCTTTCTTT
13	TRBJ1-5	.	.	TRBV9	CASSQSSGQPQHF	TGTGCCAGCAGTCAAAGTTCGGGTCAGCCCCAGCATTTT
15	TRBJ2-1	.	.	TRBV13	CASTQWWGSSHEQFF	TGTGCCAGCACCCAGTGGTGGGGCAGTTCCCATGAGCAGTTCTTC
13	TRBJ1-5	.	.	TRBV7-9	CASSAGGNQPQHF	TGTGCCAGCAGCGCGGGGGGCAATCAGCCCCAGCATTTT
11	TRBJ2-3	.	.	TRBV5-1	CASRRGIAQYF	TGCGCCAGCAGGAGGGGCATAGCGCAGTATTTT
13	TRBJ2-7	.	TRBD2	TRBV30	CAWSETSGAPWYF	TGTGCCTGGAGTGAGACTAGCGGGGCCCCTTGGTACTTC
15	TRBJ2-2	.	.	TRBV27	CASSFYLDGTGELFF	TGTGCCAGCAGTTTTTACCTAGACGGTACCGGGGAGCTGTTTTTT
14	TRBJ2-1	.	.	TRBV7-9	CASRSGQNYNEQFF	TGTGCCAGTCGTTCCGGACAGAACTACAATGAGCAGTTCTTC
17	TRBJ1-3	.	.	TRBV4-1	CASSQFSIIISGNTIYF	TGCGCCAGCAGCCAATTTTCAATCATTATCTCTGGAAACACCATATATTTT
14	TRBJ2-7	.	.	TRBV7-2	CASNDAGLSYEQYF	TGTGCCAGCAATGATGCAGGGCTCTCCTACGAGCAGTACTTC
16	TRBJ2-1	.	.	TRBV9	CASSVEEGPSYNEQFF	TGTGCCAGCAGCGTAGAGGAAGGGCCCTCCTACAATGAGCAGTTCTTC